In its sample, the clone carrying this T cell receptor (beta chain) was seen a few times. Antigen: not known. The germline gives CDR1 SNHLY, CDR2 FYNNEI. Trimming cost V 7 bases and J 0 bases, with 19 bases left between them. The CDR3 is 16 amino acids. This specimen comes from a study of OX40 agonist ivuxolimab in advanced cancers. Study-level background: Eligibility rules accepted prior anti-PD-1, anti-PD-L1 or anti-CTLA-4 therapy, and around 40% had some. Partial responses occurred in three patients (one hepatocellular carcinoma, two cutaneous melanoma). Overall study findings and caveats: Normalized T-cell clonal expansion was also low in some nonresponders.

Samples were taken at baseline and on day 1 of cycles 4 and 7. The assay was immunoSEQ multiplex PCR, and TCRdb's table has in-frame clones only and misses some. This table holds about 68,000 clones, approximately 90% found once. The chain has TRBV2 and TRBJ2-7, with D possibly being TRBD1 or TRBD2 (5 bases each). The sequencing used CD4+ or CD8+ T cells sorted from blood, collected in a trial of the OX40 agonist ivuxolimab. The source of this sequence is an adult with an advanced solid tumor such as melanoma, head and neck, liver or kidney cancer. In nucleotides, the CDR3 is TGTGCCAGCACCTTCCCCGGGACGGCGAGCTCCTACGAGCAGTACTTC. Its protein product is CASTFPGTASSYEQYF.